This is a list of T cell receptor beta chains from one sample in a study of shared clonotypes between healthy human individuals. Method: immunoSEQ multiplex PCR; TCRdb's copy keeps in-frame clones and lacks some. The table shows about 680,000 clones, with around 90% occurring only once. The source material was naive CD8+ T cells sorted from blood. These receptors were taken from a man aged 25 to 40 in good health. Both conserved end residues are part of each CDR3. D genes are given only for firm matches. A row's size may be missing; if present it is once, few, many or a size class.

j_gene | d_gene | v_gene | abundance | CDR3nt | CDR3aa
TRBJ2-7 | - | TRBV7-6 | - | TGTGCCAGCAGCTTAGGACGGGCAGCCGAGCAGTACTTC | CASSLGRAAEQYF
TRBJ2-5 | - | TRBV28 | - | TGTGCCAGCAGTACGAATCGGGGGGACAGATTACCGTACGAGACCCAGTACTTC | CASSTNRGDRLPYETQYF
TRBJ2-1 | - | TRBV7-9 | once | TGTGCCAGCAGCTTGGGGTATCAGTTCTTC | CASSLGYQFF
TRBJ2-1 | TRBD1 | TRBV5-1 | - | TGCGCCAGCAGCGCCGGACAGGGGGCCTACAATGAGCAGTTCTTC | CASSAGQGAYNEQFF
TRBJ2-3 | TRBD2 | TRBV9 | - | TGTGCCAGCAGCGAGGGACTAGCTGAGAGCACAGATACGCAGTATTTT | CASSEGLAESTDTQYF
TRBJ1-1 | - | TRBV19 | - | TGTGCCAGTAGTCAGAGACAGGCTCCTATGAACACTGAAGCTTTCTTT | CASSQRQAPMNTEAFF
TRBJ2-7 | - | TRBV28 | - | TGTGCCAGCAATCAGCTCTACGAGCAGTACTTC | CASNQLYEQYF
TRBJ2-2 | TRBD2 | TRBV19 | - | TGTGCCAGTAGTATCATTGATCTAGCGGGAGAAAAAACCGGGGAGCTGTTTTTT | CASSIIDLAGEKTGELFF
TRBJ2-3 | - | TRBV7-7 | - | TGTGCCAGCAGCTTTCTCCCGGGAGGCACAGATACGCAGTATTTT | CASSFLPGGTDTQYF
TRBJ2-7 | TRBD2 | TRBV15 | - | TGTGCCACCAGCAGAGCGAGCGGGAGCGTCCACGAGCAGTACTTC | CATSRASGSVHEQYF
TRBJ2-7 | TRBD2 | TRBV6-5 | - | TGTGCCAGCACCACCGGCGGGGGGTACGAGCAGTACTTC | CASTTGGGYEQYF
TRBJ2-7 | TRBD2 | TRBV9 | - | TGTGCCAGCAGCGTAGGGGATAGCGGGGGAAAGGGTGACGAGCAGTACTTC | CASSVGDSGGKGDEQYF
TRBJ2-1 | TRBD2 | TRBV27 | - | TGTGCCAGCAGCGAGGGGACTAGCGGGCATGAGCAGTTCTTC | CASSEGTSGHEQFF
TRBJ2-2 | - | TRBV29-1 | - | TGCAGCACCCGACAGAACACCGGGGAGCTGTTTTTT | CSTRQNTGELFF
TRBJ2-3 | - | TRBV13 | - | TGTGCCAGCAGCTACCCGGGAGTAGGAGGTACAGATACGCAGTATTTT | CASSYPGVGGTDTQYF
TRBJ2-1 | - | TRBV6-6 | - | TGTGCCAGCAGTTACTCCGGGAGCTCCTACAATGAGCAGTTCTTC | CASSYSGSSYNEQFF
TRBJ2-5 | - | TRBV9 | once | TGTGCCAGCAGCGTAGACAGAGAAGAGACCCAGTACTTC | CASSVDREETQYF
TRBJ2-3 | TRBD2 | TRBV9 | - | TGTGCCAGCAGCGTAGCTAGCGGGGACCTAAGCACAGATACGCAGTATTTT | CASSVASGDLSTDTQYF
TRBJ2-7 | - | TRBV27 | - | TGTGCCAGCAGTATCCAACTAGCTGGGTACGAGCAGTACTTC | CASSIQLAGYEQYF
TRBJ1-3 | - | TRBV9 | - | TGTGCCAGCAGGGGTGGCCCTGGAAACACCATATATTTT | CASRGGPGNTIYF
TRBJ1-2 | TRBD1 | TRBV28 | - | TGTGCCAGCAGTACGCCGACAGGGGGCTATGGCTACACCTTC | CASSTPTGGYGYTF
TRBJ2-1 | TRBD2 | TRBV27 | once | TGTGCCAGCAGTTTATTATCGGGGGAGGGTTTAAATGAGCAGTTCTTC | CASSLLSGEGLNEQFF
TRBJ2-1 | - | TRBV11-2 | - | TGTGCCAGCAGTAAAAGGGGGGGTGACGACAATGAGCAGTTCTTC | CASSKRGGDDNEQFF
TRBJ2-7 | TRBD2 | TRBV11-2 | - | TGTGCCAGCAGCCCCTGGACTAGCACGAGCTCCTACGAGCAGTACTTC | CASSPWTSTSSYEQYF
TRBJ2-7 | TRBD1 | TRBV2 | - | TGTGCCAGCAGGGACAGGTCGACCCCCTCCTACGAGCAGTACTTC | CASRDRSTPSYEQYF
TRBJ2-3 | - | TRBV19 | - | TGTGCCAGCCGAGGGGGGCAGGCGAGCCCGACGCGGGATACGCAGTATTTT | CASRGGQASPTRDTQYF
TRBJ2-1 | - | TRBV20-1 | - | TGCAGTGCGGGGGACAATGAGCAGTTCTTC | CSAGDNEQFF
TRBJ1-1 | - | TRBV25-1 | - | TGTGCCAGCAGTGGGGGGGGGATTGACACTGAAGCTTTCTTT | CASSGGGIDTEAFF
TRBJ2-1 | TRBD2 | TRBV6-4 | - | TGTGCCACCCAGCGTCGCCCGGGACTAGGATCCTACAATGAGCAGTTCTTC | CATQRRPGLGSYNEQFF
TRBJ2-1 | - | TRBV19 | - | TGTGCCAGTAGTCGAACCAGCGGAAGCTACAATGAGCAGTTCTTC | CASSRTSGSYNEQFF
TRBJ2-7 | TRBD2 | TRBV28 | - | TGTGCCAGCAGTCCACCGGGACTACCCTACGAGCAGTACTTC | CASSPPGLPYEQYF
TRBJ1-1 | - | TRBV19 | - | TGTGCCAGTAGGGGGGCGATGAACACTGAAGCTTTCTTT | CASRGAMNTEAFF
TRBJ2-1 | - | TRBV11-2 | - | TGTGCCAGCAGCTTAGCCTTAATCGGAGGGATGTACAATGAGCAGTTCTTC | CASSLALIGGMYNEQFF
TRBJ1-5 | TRBD1 | TRBV28 | - | TGTGCCAGCAGTTTTGCGACAGGGGGACAGCCCCAGCATTTT | CASSFATGGQPQHF
TRBJ2-3 | TRBD1 | TRBV19 | - | TGTGCCAGTAGCGAAGACAGGGGTGGAGATACGCAGTATTTT | CASSEDRGGDTQYF
TRBJ1-1 | - | TRBV27 | - | TGTGCCAGCAGCCAGCGGGTTAACACTGAAGCTTTCTTT | CASSQRVNTEAFF
TRBJ2-2 | - | TRBV7-6 | - | TGTGCCAGCAGCGGATCTTACACCGGGGAGCTGTTTTTT | CASSGSYTGELFF
TRBJ2-7 | TRBD1 | TRBV5-1 | - | TGCGCCAGCAGACAAACCGGGACAGAGAACTACGAGCAGTACTTC | CASRQTGTENYEQYF
TRBJ2-5 | - | TRBV7-9 | - | TGTGCCAGCAGCGGGGGGACCCAAGAGACCCAGTACTTC | CASSGGTQETQYF
TRBJ2-1 | - | TRBV5-6 | - | TGTGCCAGCAGTTTGGGAACGTCCTACAATGAGCAGTTCTTC | CASSLGTSYNEQFF
TRBJ2-7 | - | TRBV7-6 | - | TGTGCCAGCACCCCGGGTGCCCTACGCGAGCAGTACTTC | CASTPGALREQYF
TRBJ2-7 | TRBD2 | TRBV6-6 | - | TGTGCCAGCAGTTTCATGGCGGGAGACTTGACCTACGAGCAGTACTTC | CASSFMAGDLTYEQYF
TRBJ2-6 | TRBD1 | TRBV19 | once | TGTGCCAGTAGGCCTTCTTCGGTAACAGGGGGGAATTTCGTCCTGACTTTC | CASRPSSVTGGNFVLTF
TRBJ2-3 | - | TRBV5-3 | - | TGTGCCATAGCCAGCGACACAGATACGCAGTATTTT | CAIASDTDTQYF
TRBJ2-2 | TRBD1 | TRBV5-1 | once | TGCGCCAGCTATCACGGGACAGGAGGCACCGGGGAGCTGTTTTTT | CASYHGTGGTGELFF
TRBJ1-1 | TRBD1 | TRBV19 | many | TGTGCCAGTAGTTTTTCTCCGACAGGGATGACTGAAGCTTTCTTT | CASSFSPTGMTEAFF
TRBJ2-7 | TRBD2 | TRBV6-6 | - | TGTGCCAGCAGTTACTCCGGGAGGATCTACGAGCAGTACTTC | CASSYSGRIYEQYF
TRBJ2-7 | - | TRBV9 | - | TGTGCCAGCAGCGTAGATGGGAACGAGCAGTACTTC | CASSVDGNEQYF
TRBJ2-7 | - | TRBV6-5 | - | TGTGCCAGCAGTTATATGGGACTTGCCTACGAGCAGTACTTC | CASSYMGLAYEQYF
TRBJ2-5 | TRBD1 | TRBV28 | - | TGTGCCAGCAGACCGGGACAGGGGAGGAAGAGACCCAAGCAGGAAGAGACCCAGTACTTC | CASRPGQGRKRPKQEETQYF
TRBJ2-1 | TRBD2 | TRBV15 | - | TGTGCCACCAGCAGGGGAGGGGCCCCTCCCTCCTACAATGAGCAGTTCTTC | CATSRGGAPPSYNEQFF
TRBJ2-7 | - | TRBV29-1 | - | TGCAGCGTTTCAGCCAAGGGAAGCTACGAGCAGTACTTC | CSVSAKGSYEQYF
TRBJ2-1 | - | TRBV5-5 | once | TGTGCCAGCAGCTTGGCCGGACAGAAGAACAATGAGCAGTTCTTC | CASSLAGQKNNEQFF
TRBJ2-1 | - | TRBV30 | once | TGTGCCTGGAGAAAGCAGCAGCAGTACAATGAGCAGTTCTTC | CAWRKQQQYNEQFF
TRBJ2-1 | - | TRBV27 | - | TGTGCCAGCAGTTTAACGAGCGTTCTACATGAGCAGTTCTTC | CASSLTSVLHEQFF